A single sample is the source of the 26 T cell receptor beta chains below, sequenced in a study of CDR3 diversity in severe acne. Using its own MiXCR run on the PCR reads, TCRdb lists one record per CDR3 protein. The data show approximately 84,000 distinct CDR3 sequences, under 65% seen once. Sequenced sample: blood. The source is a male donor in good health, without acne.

The CDR3 spells CSARALAGGYEQYF. The CDR3 nucleotides read TGCAGTGCTAGAGCACTAGCGGGGGGTTACGAGCAGTACTTC. The chain recombines TRBV20-1 with TRBJ2-7, with 12 bases aligning to TRBD2. CDR1 DFQATT and CDR2 SNEGSKA come from the germline V gene (reference sequence). The CDR3 loop spans 14 amino acids. V lost 1 base to trimming and J lost 4 bases; unmatched junction nucleotides: 2.

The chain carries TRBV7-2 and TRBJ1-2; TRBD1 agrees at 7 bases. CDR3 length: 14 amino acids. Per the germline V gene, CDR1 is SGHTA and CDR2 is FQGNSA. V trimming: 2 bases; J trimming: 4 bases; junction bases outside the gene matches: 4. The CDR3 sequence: CASSLQGVIYGYTF. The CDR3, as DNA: TGTGCCAGCAGCTTACAGGGGGTTATCTATGGCTACACCTTC.

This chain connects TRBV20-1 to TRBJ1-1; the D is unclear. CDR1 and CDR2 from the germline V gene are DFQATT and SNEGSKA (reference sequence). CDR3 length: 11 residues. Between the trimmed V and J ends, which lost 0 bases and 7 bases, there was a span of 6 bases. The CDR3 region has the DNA TGCAGTGCTAGAGATCAGTTTGAAGCTTTCTTT. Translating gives CSARDQFEAFF.

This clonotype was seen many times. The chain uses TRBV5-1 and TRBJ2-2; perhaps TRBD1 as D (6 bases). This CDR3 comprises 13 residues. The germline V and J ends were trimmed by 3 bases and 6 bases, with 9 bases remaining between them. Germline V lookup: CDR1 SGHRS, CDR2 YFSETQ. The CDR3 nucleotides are TGCGCCAGCAGCTGGACAGTGTCCGGGGAGCTGTTTTTT. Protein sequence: CASSWTVSGELFF.

This CDR3 reads CASSLLGGTGELFF. The DNA for the CDR3 is TGTGCCAGCAGCCTCCTTGGTGGCACCGGGGAGCTGTTTTTT. The rearrangement joins TRBV7-3 to TRBJ2-2; no reliable D call. The CDR3 consists of 14 residues. Germline lookup yields CDR1 SGHTA and CDR2 FQGTGA. V lost 5 bases to trimming and J lost 4 bases, with 11 bases between them.

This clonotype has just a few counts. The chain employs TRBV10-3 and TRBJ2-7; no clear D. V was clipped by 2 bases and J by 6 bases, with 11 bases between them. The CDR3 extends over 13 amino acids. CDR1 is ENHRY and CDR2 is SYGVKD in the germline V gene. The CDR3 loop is CAISEPPGLEQYF. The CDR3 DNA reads TGTGCCATCAGTGAGCCGCCGGGTCTCGAGCAGTACTTC.

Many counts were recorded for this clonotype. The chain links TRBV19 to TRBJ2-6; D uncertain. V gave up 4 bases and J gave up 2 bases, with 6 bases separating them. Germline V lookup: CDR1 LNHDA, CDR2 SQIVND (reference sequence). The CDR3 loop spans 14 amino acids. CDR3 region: CASSNGPGANVLTF. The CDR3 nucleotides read TGTGCCAGTAGTAATGGGCCTGGGGCCAACGTCCTGACTTTC.

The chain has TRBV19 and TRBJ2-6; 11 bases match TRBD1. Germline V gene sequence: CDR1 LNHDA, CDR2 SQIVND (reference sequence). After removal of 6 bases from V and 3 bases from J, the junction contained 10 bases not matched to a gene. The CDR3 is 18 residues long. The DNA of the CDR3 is TGTGCCAGTAGAGCCGGGACAGGGGGGCAAAGTGGGGCCAACGTCCTGACTTTC. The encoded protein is CASRAGTGGQSGANVLTF.

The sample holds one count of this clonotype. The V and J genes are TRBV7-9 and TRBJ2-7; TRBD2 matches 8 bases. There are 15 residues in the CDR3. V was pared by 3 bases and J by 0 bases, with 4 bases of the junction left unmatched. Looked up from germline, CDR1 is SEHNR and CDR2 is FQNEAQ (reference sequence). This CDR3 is CASSLFGTSSYEQYF. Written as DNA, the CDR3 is TGTGCCAGCAGCTTGTTCGGGACTAGCTCCTACGAGCAGTACTTC.

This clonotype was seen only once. CDR3 residues: CASSYSRGGVEQYF. In DNA, the CDR3 is TGTGCCAGCAGTTACTCACGGGGAGGGGTCGAGCAGTACTTC. The V call is TRBV6-6, the J call TRBJ2-7; 7 bases line up with TRBD2. There are 14 residues in the CDR3. Germline loops: CDR1 MNHNY, CDR2 SVGAGI (reference sequence). The V gene end was trimmed by 0 bases and the J gene end by 6 bases; junction bases not matched to a gene: 5.

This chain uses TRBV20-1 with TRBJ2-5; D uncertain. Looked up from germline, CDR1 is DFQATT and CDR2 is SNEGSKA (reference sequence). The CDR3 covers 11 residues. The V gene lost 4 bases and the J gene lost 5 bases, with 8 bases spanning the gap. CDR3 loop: CSAKVGETQYF. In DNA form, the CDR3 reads TGCAGTGCTAAGGTGGGCGAGACCCAGTACTTC.

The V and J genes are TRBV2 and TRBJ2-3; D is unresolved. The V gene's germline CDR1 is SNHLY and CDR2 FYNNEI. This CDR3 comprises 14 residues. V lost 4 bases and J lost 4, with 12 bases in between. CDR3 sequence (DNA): TGTGCCAGCAGTGCCGAATGGGCGGCAGATACGCAGTATTTT. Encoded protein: CASSAEWAADTQYF.

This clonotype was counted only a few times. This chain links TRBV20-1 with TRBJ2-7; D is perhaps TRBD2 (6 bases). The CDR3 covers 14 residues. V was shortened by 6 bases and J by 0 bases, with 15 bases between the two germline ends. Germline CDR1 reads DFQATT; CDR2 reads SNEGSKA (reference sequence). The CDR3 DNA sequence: TGCAGTGCCTTTCGGGACTTCAGCTCCTACGAGCAGTACTTC. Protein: CSAFRDFSSYEQYF.

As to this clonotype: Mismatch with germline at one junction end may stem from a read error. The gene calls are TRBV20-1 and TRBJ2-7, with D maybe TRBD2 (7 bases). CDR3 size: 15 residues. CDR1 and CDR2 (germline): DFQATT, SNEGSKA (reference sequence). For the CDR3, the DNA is TGCAGTGCTGCAGGTAAAGGGGGGGTACCCTACGAGCAGAACTTC. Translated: CSAAGKGGVPYEQNF.

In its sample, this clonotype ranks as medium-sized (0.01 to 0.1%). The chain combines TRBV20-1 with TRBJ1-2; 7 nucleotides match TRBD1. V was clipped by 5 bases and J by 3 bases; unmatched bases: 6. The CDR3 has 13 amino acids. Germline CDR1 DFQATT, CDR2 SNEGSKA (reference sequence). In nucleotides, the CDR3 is TGCAGTGCTGGAAGGGACAGAGACTATGGCTACACCTTC. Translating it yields CSAGRDRDYGYTF.

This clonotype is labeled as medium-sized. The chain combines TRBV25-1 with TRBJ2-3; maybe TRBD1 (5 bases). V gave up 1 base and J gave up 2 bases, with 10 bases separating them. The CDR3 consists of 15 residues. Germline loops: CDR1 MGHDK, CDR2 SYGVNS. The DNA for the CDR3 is TGTGCCAGCAGTGAATGGGGCAGGGTCACAGATACGCAGTATTTT. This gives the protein CASSEWGRVTDTQYF.

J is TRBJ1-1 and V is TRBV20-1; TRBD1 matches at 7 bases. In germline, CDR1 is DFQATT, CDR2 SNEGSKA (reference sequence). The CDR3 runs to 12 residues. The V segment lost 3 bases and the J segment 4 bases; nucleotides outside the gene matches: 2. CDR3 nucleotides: TGCAGTGCTAGGCAGGGGGGCACTGAAGCTTTCTTT. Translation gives CSARQGGTEAFF.

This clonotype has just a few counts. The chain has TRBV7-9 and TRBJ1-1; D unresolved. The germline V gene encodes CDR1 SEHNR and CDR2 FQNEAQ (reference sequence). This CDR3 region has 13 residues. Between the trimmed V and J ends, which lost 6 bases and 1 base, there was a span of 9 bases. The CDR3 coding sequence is TGTGCCAGCAGTTACTCAGAGAACACTGAAGCTTTCTTT. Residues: CASSYSENTEAFF.

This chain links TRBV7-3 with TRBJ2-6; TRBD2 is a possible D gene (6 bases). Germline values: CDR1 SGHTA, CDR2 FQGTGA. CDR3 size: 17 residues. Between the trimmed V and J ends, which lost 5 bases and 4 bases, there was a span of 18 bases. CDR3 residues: CASSRRGSGAGANVLTF. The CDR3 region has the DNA TGTGCCAGCAGCCGACGGGGGTCGGGAGCCGGGGCCAACGTCCTGACTTTC.

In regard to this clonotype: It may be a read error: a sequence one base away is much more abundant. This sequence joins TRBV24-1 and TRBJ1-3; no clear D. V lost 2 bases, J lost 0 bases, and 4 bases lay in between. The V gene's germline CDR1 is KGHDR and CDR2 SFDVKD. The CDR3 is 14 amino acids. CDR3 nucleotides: TGTGCCACCAGTGATTGCAGCTCTGGAAACACCATATATTTT. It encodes CATSDCSSGNTIYF.

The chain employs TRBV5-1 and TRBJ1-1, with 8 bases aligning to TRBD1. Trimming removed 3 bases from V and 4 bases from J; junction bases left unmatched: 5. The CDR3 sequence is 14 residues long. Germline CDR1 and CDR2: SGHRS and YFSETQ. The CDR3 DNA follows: TGCGCCAGCAGCTCTGGACAGGGAGCCACTGAAGCTTTCTTT. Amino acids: CASSSGQGATEAFF.

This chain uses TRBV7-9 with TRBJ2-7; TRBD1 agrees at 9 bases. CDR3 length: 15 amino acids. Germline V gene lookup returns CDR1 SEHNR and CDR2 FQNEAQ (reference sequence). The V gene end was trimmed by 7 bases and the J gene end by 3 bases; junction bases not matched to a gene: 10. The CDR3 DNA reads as TGTGCCAGCACGCCCGGGGACAGGGCCTACTACGAGCAGTACTTC. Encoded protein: CASTPGDRAYYEQYF.

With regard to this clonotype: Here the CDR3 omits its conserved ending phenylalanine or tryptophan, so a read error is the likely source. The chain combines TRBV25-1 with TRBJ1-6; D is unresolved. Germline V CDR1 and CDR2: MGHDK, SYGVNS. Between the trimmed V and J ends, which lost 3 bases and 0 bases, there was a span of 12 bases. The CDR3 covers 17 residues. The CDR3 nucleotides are TGTGCCAGCAGTGACCTGGGGAATTCCTCCTATAATTCACCCCTCCACCTT. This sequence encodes CASSDLGNSSYNSPLHL.

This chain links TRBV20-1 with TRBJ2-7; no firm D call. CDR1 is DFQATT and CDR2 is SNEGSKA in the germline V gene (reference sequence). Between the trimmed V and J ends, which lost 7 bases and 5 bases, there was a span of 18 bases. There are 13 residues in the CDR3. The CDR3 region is CSVPGPSNDEQYF. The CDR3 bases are TGCAGTGTACCGGGCCCCAGTAACGACGAGCAGTACTTC.

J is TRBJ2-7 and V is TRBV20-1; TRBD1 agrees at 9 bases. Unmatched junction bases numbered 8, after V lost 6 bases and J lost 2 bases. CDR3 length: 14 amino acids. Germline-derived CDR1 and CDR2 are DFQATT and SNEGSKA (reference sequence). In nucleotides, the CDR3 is TGCAGTGCCCCCGGGACAGGGTCCACCTACGAGCAGTACTTC. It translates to CSAPGTGSTYEQYF.

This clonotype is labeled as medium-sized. CDR3 loop: CATQGRYNSPLHF. The CDR3 bases are TGTGCCACCCAGGGACGGTATAATTCACCCCTCCACTTT. V gene TRBV24-1 combines with J gene TRBJ1-6, with a weak D call TRBD1 (5 bases). CDR3 length: 13 amino acids. In germline, CDR1 is KGHDR, CDR2 SFDVKD. With 9 bases removed from V and 4 bases from J, the gap between germline ends came to 9 bases.